The entry that follows covers one T cell receptor (beta chain) sequence. Its ends do not fully match the called genes, so a read error is possible. Germline V gene lookup returns CDR1 MGHRA and CDR2 YSYEKL. CDR3 size: 14 residues. The data stem from a study of blood T cell repertoires in COVID-19. On the study more broadly: Sources were T cells, B-cell-depleted T cells, or PBMCs; the material itself was cDNA or gDNA.

Repertoires were generated with immunoSEQ multiplex PCR, while TCRdb's copy carries only in-frame clones and drops some. There are roughly 250,000 clones in the sample; more than 65% occur only once, and roughly 4% lies in the top ten. V gene TRBV4-1 combines with J gene TRBJ1-1; D is ambiguous. This receptor was obtained from a woman in her thirties or forties with active or convalescent COVID-19. The sequencing input was peripheral blood. CDR3 nucleotides: TGCGCCAGCAGCCAGGGAGCAGTGAAGACTGAAGCTTTCTTT. This sequence encodes CASSQGAVKTEAFF.